This T cell receptor beta chain was observed in a study of CD8 T cells in ankylosing spondylitis. Study observations and caveats: Blood of patients with ankylosing spondylitis appeared to be characterized by a TCR beta motif of eight highly homologous variants. Some of the motif variants had earlier been found in reactive arthritis patients' fluid and blood. Disease-linked clones reportedly showed significant enrichment in matched ankylosing spondylitis synovial fluid.

Preparation of TCR beta libraries was done by quantitative 5'-RACE with molecular barcodes. MiXCR, applied by TCRdb to the 5' RACE reads, yields one record per CDR3 protein. This table holds hundreds of thousands of distinct CDR3 sequences, 20% to 30% found once. A word on this clonotype: The antigen remains unidentified.

Unmatched junction bases numbered 3, after V lost 4 bases and J lost 6 bases. Germline-derived CDR1 and CDR2 are KGHSH and LQKENI. The CDR3 is 12 residues long. V usage is TRBV18 and J usage is TRBJ2-7, with 7 bases identical to TRBD2. The clonotype originates from a male donor with ankylosing spondylitis. Material for sequencing was blood, either unsorted or a sorted T cell fraction (not recorded which). The CDR3 is CASSQPSGEQYF. Written as DNA, the CDR3 is TGTGCCAGCTCACAACCTAGCGGCGAGCAGTACTTC.